This T cell receptor beta chain was captured by sequencing in a study of blood T cell repertoires in COVID-19. As handled by the study authors: The assay estimated nucleated cells by amplifying reference gene primers. The data were produced by immunoSEQ multiplex PCR, yet TCRdb's version contains in-frame clones alone and is incomplete. V and J calls and clone size come straight from that table; D and trimming were deduced from the DNA. The sample has 150,000 or so clones, roughly 80% seen once. The germline V gene has CDR1 SGHNT and CDR2 YYREEE (reference sequence). The CDR3 spans 15 residues. The trim removed 3 bases at V and 0 bases at J, leaving 4 bases unmatched.

The V and J genes are TRBV5-4 and TRBJ2-3, with TRBD1 matching over 7 bases. The sample comprised peripheral blood. The clonotype was recovered from a woman aged 45-65 years with active or convalescent COVID-19. The CDR3 nucleotides are TGTGCCAGCAGCTACGGGACAGCTAGCACAGATACGCAGTATTTT. It translates to CASSYGTASTDTQYF.